The sequence of this T cell receptor (beta chain) was determined in a study of blood T cell repertoires in COVID-19. The overall study: COVID-19 samples, acute and convalescent, were from the United States, Italy and Spain. PBMCs, B-cell-depleted T cells, or T cells were the source of the cDNA or gDNA that made up the material.

Germline trimming cut 4 bases from V and 5 bases from J; bases unmatched to any gene: 8. In germline, CDR1 is SGHKS, CDR2 YYEKEE (reference sequence). The CDR3 length is 14 residues. Methods used by the authors: Researchers report that nucleated cell counts were estimated from reference gene primer amplification. Sequencing used immunoSEQ multiplex PCR; TCRdb keeps in-frame clones, though not all of them. V and J calls and clone size are as listed in that table; D and trimming were resolved from the DNA. Of 15,000 to 20,000 clones in the sample, roughly 88% were seen once. The sequenced sample was peripheral blood. This TCR derives from a human donor in a cohort sampled during active COVID-19. V gene TRBV5-5 combines with J gene TRBJ2-5; TRBD1 matches 7 bases. CDR3 residues: CASSAWDSSETQYF. DNA of the CDR3: TGTGCCAGCAGCGCGTGGGACAGTTCGGAGACCCAGTACTTC.